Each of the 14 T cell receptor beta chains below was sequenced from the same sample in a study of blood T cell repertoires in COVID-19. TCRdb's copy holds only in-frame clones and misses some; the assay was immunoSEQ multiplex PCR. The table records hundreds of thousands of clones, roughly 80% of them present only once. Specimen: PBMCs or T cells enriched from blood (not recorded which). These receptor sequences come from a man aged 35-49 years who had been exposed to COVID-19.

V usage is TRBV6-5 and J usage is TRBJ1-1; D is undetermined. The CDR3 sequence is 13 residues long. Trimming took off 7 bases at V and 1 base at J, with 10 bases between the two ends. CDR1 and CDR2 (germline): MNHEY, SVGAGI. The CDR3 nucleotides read TGTGCCAGCACCTCGCCGGGGAACACTGAAGCTTTCTTT. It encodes CASTSPGNTEAFF.

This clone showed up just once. The CDR3 nucleotides are TGTGCCAGCAGCTTAGGGCATCAAGAGACCCAGTACTTC. Translated: CASSLGHQETQYF. The V call is TRBV7-8, the J call TRBJ2-5; D unresolved. V lost 1 base to trimming and J lost 2 bases, with 5 bases between them. CDR3 size: 13 residues. Germline values: CDR1 SGHVS, CDR2 FQNEAQ.

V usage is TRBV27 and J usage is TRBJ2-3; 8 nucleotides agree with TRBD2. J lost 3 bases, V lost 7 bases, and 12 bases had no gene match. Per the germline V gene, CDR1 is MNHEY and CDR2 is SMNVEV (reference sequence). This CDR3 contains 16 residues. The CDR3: CASNFFGRAATDTQYF. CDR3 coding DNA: TGTGCCAGCAATTTTTTCGGGAGGGCCGCGACAGATACGCAGTATTTT.

In DNA, the CDR3 is TGTGCCAGCAGCGCCGGACTAGGGGGCAATGAGCAGTTCTTC. This gives the protein CASSAGLGGNEQFF. The chain carries TRBV9 and TRBJ2-1, with D perhaps matching TRBD2 (7 bases). This CDR3 has 14 amino acids. Trimming removed 3 bases at V and 6 bases at J, with 13 bases between. In germline, CDR1 is SGDLS, CDR2 YYNGEE.

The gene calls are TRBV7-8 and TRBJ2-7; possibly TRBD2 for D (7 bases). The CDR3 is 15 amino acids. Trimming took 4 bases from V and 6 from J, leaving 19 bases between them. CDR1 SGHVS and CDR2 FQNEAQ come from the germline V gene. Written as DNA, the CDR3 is TGTGCCAGCAGCTACCTCGGGGGCGGGAGACGCGAGCAGTACTTC. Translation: CASSYLGGGRREQYF.

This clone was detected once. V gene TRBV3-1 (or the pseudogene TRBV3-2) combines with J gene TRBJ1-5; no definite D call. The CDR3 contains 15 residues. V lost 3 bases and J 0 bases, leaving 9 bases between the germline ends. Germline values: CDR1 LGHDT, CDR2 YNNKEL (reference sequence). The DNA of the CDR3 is TGTGCCAGCAGCCAGTCGGGGTCTAGCAATCAGCCCCAGCATTTT. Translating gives CASSQSGSSNQPQHF.

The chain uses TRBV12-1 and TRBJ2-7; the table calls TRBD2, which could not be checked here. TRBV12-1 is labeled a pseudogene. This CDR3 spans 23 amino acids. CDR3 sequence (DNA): TGTGCCAGCAGCTCTGGGACTAGCGGGAGAGAGCAACCTTTTACCTTCCCCACCTACGAGCAGTACTTC. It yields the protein CASSSGTSGREQPFTFPTYEQYF.

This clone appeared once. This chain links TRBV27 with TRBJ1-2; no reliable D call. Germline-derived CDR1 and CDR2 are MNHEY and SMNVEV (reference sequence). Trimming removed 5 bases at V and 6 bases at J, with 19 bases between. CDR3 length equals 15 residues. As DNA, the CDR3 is TGTGCCAGCAGTGCCGGACTCCCCACCGGGGATGGCTACACCTTC. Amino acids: CASSAGLPTGDGYTF.

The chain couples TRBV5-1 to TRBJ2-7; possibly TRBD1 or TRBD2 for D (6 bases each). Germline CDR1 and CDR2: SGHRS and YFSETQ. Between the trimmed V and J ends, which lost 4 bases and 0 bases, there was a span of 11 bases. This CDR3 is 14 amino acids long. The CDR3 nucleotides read TGCGCCAGCAGCATGGGGGGCGACTCCTACGAGCAGTACTTC. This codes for CASSMGGDSYEQYF.

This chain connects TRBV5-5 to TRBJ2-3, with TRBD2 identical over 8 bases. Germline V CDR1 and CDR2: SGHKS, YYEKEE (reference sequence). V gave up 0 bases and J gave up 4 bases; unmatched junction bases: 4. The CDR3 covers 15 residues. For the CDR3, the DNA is TGTGCCAGCAGCTTGGCGGGAGGGGCGGCAGATACGCAGTATTTT. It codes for CASSLAGGAADTQYF.

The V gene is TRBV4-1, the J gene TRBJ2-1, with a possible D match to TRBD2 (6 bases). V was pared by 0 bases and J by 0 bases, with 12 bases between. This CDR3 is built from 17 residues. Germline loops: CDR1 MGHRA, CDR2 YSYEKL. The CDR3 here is CASSQDTGGGSYNEQFF. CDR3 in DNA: TGCGCCAGCAGCCAAGACACTGGGGGAGGCTCCTACAATGAGCAGTTCTTC.

In nucleotides, the CDR3 is TGCGCCAGCCGGGACGGCGGGGGAAATGAAAAACTGTTTTTT. Encoded protein: CASRDGGGNEKLFF. V usage is TRBV10-2 and J usage is TRBJ1-4, with D maybe TRBD1 (5 bases). Trimming took off 8 bases at V and 5 bases at J, with 15 bases between the two ends. The length of the CDR3 is 14 residues. Germline values: CDR1 WSHSY, CDR2 SAAADI.

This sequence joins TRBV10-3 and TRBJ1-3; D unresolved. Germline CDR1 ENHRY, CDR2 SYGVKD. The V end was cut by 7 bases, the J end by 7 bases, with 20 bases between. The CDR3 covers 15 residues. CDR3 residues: CAIKSDEGFSNTIYF. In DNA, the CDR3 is TGTGCCATCAAGTCAGACGAGGGTTTTTCGAACACCATATATTTT.

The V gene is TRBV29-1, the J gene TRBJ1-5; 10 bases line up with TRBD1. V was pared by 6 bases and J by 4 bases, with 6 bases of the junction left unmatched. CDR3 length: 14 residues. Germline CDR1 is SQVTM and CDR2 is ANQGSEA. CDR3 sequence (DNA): TGCAGCGTCCGGGACAGGGGTTTTAATCAGCCCCAGCATTTT. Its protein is CSVRDRGFNQPQHF.